A single sample gave rise to the 6 T cell receptor beta chains below, sequenced in a study of early T cells in non-severe SARS-CoV-2 infection. TCRdb reprocessed the 5' RACE reads with MiXCR, giving one entry per CDR3 protein. The sample holds approximately 69,000 distinct CDR3 sequences, about an eighth seen once. The source material was whole blood. These TCRs come from an adult who was a healthcare worker with PCR-confirmed SARS-CoV-2 infection or an uninfected control (not recorded which).

The V gene is TRBV21-1, the J gene TRBJ2-1; TRBD2 is the table's D call, not checked against the DNA. TRBV21-1 is reported as a pseudogene. The CDR3 covers 19 residues. CDR3 in amino acids: CASSPRSTSGSCFYNEQFF. CDR3 bases: TGTGCCAGCAGCCCACGATCGACTAGCGGGAGTTGCTTCTACAATGAGCAGTTCTTC.

This clonotype was seen a few times. The chain joins TRBV6-2 or TRBV6-3 to TRBJ2-6; unclear D gene. Trimming took off 0 bases at V and 0 bases at J, with 9 bases between the two ends. The CDR3 is 17 amino acids. The germline V gene has CDR1 MNHEY and CDR2 SVGEGT. DNA of the CDR3: TGTGCCAGCAGTTACTCGAGTTGGGCCTCTGGGGCCAACGTCCTGACTTTC. Residues: CASSYSSWASGANVLTF.

In its sample, this clonotype is medium-sized (0.01 to 0.1%). The chain joins TRBV11-1 to TRBJ1-1, with D perhaps matching TRBD1 (6 bases). Trimming took 5 bases from V and 1 from J, leaving 14 bases between them. CDR3 size: 15 residues. Looked up from germline, CDR1 is SGHAT and CDR2 is FQDESV (reference sequence). The CDR3 bases are TGTGCCAGCAGCCAAGGACAGACCAAGAACACTGAAGCTTTCTTT. This sequence encodes CASSQGQTKNTEAFF.

This clonotype was found many times. This sequence joins TRBV9 and TRBJ2-2, with D unresolved. This CDR3 spans 15 amino acids. CDR1 and CDR2 (germline): SGDLS, YYNGEE. With 0 bases removed from V and 1 base from J, the gap between germline ends came to 7 bases. The CDR3 sequence: CASSVGVLNTGELFF. The CDR3 region has the DNA TGTGCCAGCAGCGTAGGGGTCTTGAACACCGGGGAGCTGTTTTTT.

CDR3 coding DNA: TGTGCCAGCAGCTTAGCTAGGGAGAATGAGCAGTTCTTC. This encodes CASSLARENEQFF. The rearrangement uses TRBV11-3 and TRBJ2-1; D may be TRBD2 (5 bases). CDR3 size: 13 residues. In germline, CDR1 is SGHNT, CDR2 YENEEA. Trimming took off 1 base at V and 7 bases at J, with 8 bases between the two ends.

This clonotype was recorded many times. This chain uses TRBV6-2 or TRBV6-3 with TRBJ2-5; D gene ambiguous. Germline V gene data show CDR1 as MNHEY and CDR2 as SVGEGT. V dropped 1 base and J dropped 2 bases, with 8 bases sitting between them. The CDR3 length is 14 residues. The CDR3 loop is CASSYYTFQETQYF. The DNA for the CDR3 is TGTGCCAGCAGTTACTACACGTTTCAAGAGACCCAGTACTTC.